This record covers a single TCR beta chain. The sample is drawn from a study of tumor-infiltrating lymphocytes in primary liver carcinoma. Overall study: The patients presented with primary liver carcinoma, which was managed through surgical resection. Roughly 3.5 to 8 million productive TCRbeta reads came from each sample, comparable across tissue types.

The J segment lost 6 bases and the V segment lost 0 bases, leaving 3 bases of the junction unmatched. This CDR3 has 15 residues. CDR1 and CDR2 (germline): LGHNA, YSLEER. Germline DNA was also extracted, while the blood RNA originated from unsorted whole blood. Total RNA amounting to roughly 450 ng was the source from which TCR beta cDNA was made with a constant-region primer. Slightly modified ARM-PCR, run as three nested multiplex PCR rounds, produced the TCR beta libraries. The opening two PCR rounds, about 10 cycles each, paired TRBV1-TRBV30 forward primers with a C-beta reverse primer. TCRdb analysed the multiplex PCR reads with MiXCR anew, one entry per CDR3 protein. This sample has approximately 330,000 distinct CDR3 sequences, with about two thirds found just once.

The receptor was derived from a man in his forties with primary liver carcinoma and hepatitis B virus infection. Sequenced material: peripheral blood. The rearrangement links TRBV4-3 to TRBJ2-2, with 8 bases aligning to TRBD1. The CDR3 nucleotides are TGCGCCAGCAGCCAAGACAGGGGGCGGTCCGGGGAGCTGTTTTTT. Its protein is CASSQDRGRSGELFF.